One TCR beta chain is described in this entry. Antigen unknown. Treatment meaning: roughly ten-day PBMC culture with coronavirus spike peptide pools or control peptides (ViraFEST assay). This CDR3 is built from 13 residues. V lost 3 bases, J lost 7 bases, and 9 bases lay in between. Germline CDR1 SGHVS, CDR2 FQNEAQ. The data were taken from a study of vaccination and CD4 T cells after COVID-19. As for the study in general: Two of the convalescents were Hispanic, and convalescents were six males and four females.

With the Oncomine TCR Beta short-read assay, DNA from cultured CD4+ T cells was sequenced. TCRdb redid the calling of the PCR reads with MiXCR, one entry per CDR3 protein. The data contain roughly 12,000 distinct CDR3 sequences, roughly 57% of them singletons. This TCR came from a human donor who had recovered from COVID-19. V is TRBV7-8 and J is TRBJ2-2; D uncertain. The sequencing used CD4+ T cells from blood, cultured in vitro, collected before SARS-CoV-2 vaccination. The CDR3 DNA sequence: TGTGCCAGCAGCTTGGTAGAGAGCGGGGAGCTGTTTTTT. As protein: CASSLVESGELFF.